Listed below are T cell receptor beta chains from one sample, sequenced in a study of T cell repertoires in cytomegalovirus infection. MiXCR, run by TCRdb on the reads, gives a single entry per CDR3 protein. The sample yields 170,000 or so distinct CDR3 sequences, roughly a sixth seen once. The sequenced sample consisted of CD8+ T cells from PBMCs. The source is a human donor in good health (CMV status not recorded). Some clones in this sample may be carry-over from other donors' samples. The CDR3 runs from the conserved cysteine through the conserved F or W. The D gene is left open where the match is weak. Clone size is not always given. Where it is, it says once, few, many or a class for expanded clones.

CDR3nt: TGTGCCAGCTCCAGCCTGGGAGGCAACACCGGGGAGCTGTTTTTT; CDR3aa: CASSSLGGNTGELFF; d_gene: NA; abundance: NA; v_gene: TRBV5-4; j_gene: TRBJ2-2
CDR3nt: TGTGCCATCAGTGGAGAGGGTTCTGGGGCCAACGTCCTGACTTTC; CDR3aa: CAISGEGSGANVLTF; d_gene: NA; abundance: NA; v_gene: TRBV10-3; j_gene: TRBJ2-6
CDR3nt: TGTGCCAGCAGCTCTAGAGGCCCCGAGCAGTACTTC; CDR3aa: CASSSRGPEQYF; d_gene: NA; abundance: NA; v_gene: TRBV7-2; j_gene: TRBJ2-7
CDR3nt: TGTGCCAGCAGTGTCCGGGACAGGGGGCTTGGCGGGGAGCTGTTTTTT; CDR3aa: CASSVRDRGLGGELFF; d_gene: TRBD1; abundance: NA; v_gene: TRBV2; j_gene: TRBJ2-2
CDR3nt: TGTGCCAGCAGCTTACAGGGGTCTCGGGACGAGCAGTACTTC; CDR3aa: CASSLQGSRDEQYF; d_gene: TRBD1; abundance: few; v_gene: TRBV9; j_gene: TRBJ2-7
CDR3nt: TGTGCCAGCAGCTTGCGGGGGGCTTACAATGAGCAGTTCTTC; CDR3aa: CASSLRGAYNEQFF; d_gene: TRBD2; abundance: few; v_gene: TRBV7-6; j_gene: TRBJ2-1
CDR3nt: TGTGCCAGCAGCTTAATGCAGACAGCCTTCTTCTACGAGCAGTACTTC; CDR3aa: CASSLMQTAFFYEQYF; d_gene: NA; abundance: NA; v_gene: TRBV7-8; j_gene: TRBJ2-7
CDR3nt: TGTGCCAGCAGCGACCGGGACGGCACCGGGGAGCTGTTTTTT; CDR3aa: CASSDRDGTGELFF; d_gene: NA; abundance: few; v_gene: TRBV6-2/TRBV6-3; j_gene: TRBJ2-2
CDR3nt: TGCACCAGCAGCCAGGGAGTTGGGAATCAGCCCCAGCATTTT; CDR3aa: CTSSQGVGNQPQHF; d_gene: NA; abundance: NA; v_gene: TRBV4-1; j_gene: TRBJ1-5
CDR3nt: TGTGCCAGCAGCTTGGAGAGGACAGGGAACACTGAAGCTTTCTTT; CDR3aa: CASSLERTGNTEAFF; d_gene: TRBD1; abundance: few; v_gene: TRBV5-6; j_gene: TRBJ1-1
CDR3nt: TGCAGCGCAGTACAGGGGGCAGGATACGAGCAGTACTTC; CDR3aa: CSAVQGAGYEQYF; d_gene: TRBD1; abundance: few; v_gene: TRBV29-1; j_gene: TRBJ2-7
CDR3nt: TGTGCCAGCAGTTTCTACCTTCAGAGGGGCCCACAAGAGACCCAGTACTTC; CDR3aa: CASSFYLQRGPQETQYF; d_gene: NA; abundance: NA; v_gene: TRBV28; j_gene: TRBJ2-5
CDR3nt: TGCGCCAGCAGCCAAGATAGGACTAGCTGGGAGCAGTACTTC; CDR3aa: CASSQDRTSWEQYF; d_gene: TRBD2; abundance: NA; v_gene: TRBV4-1; j_gene: TRBJ2-7
CDR3nt: TGTGCCAGCAGTGAAGAACCCGGACAGGACTACGAGCAGTACTTC; CDR3aa: CASSEEPGQDYEQYF; d_gene: TRBD1; abundance: NA; v_gene: TRBV6-1; j_gene: TRBJ2-7
CDR3nt: TGCGCCAGCAGCCCACCTCCGGGACAGGGGTTGACCGGGGAGCTGTTTTTT; CDR3aa: CASSPPPGQGLTGELFF; d_gene: TRBD1; abundance: few; v_gene: TRBV5-1; j_gene: TRBJ2-2
CDR3nt: TGTGCCAGCAGCTTGGGCGGGGACCAGCCCCAGCATTTT; CDR3aa: CASSLGGDQPQHF; d_gene: NA; abundance: NA; v_gene: TRBV5-5; j_gene: TRBJ1-5